This T cell receptor beta chain was retrieved from a study of blood T cell repertoires in COVID-19. Overall study context: COVID-19 samples, acute and convalescent, were from the United States, Italy and Spain.

In the authors' workflow: Reference gene primer amplification in the assay estimated nucleated cell counts. The protocol was immunoSEQ multiplex PCR, while the TCRdb copy is restricted to in-frame clones and leaves out a portion. That table is the source of V, J and clone size, and D and trimming were worked out from the DNA. The data contain around 200,000 clones, 70% to 90% of them seen just once; the ten biggest clones take up 2.7%. This CDR3 is 15 amino acids long. Germline V gene data show CDR1 as MNHEY and CDR2 as SVGAGI. V was clipped by 3 bases and J by 4 bases, with 12 bases between them. This chain joins TRBV6-5 and TRBJ2-2; tentatively, D is TRBD1 (6 bases). Sequencing was performed on peripheral blood. This sequence was found in a man between 40 and 49 years old with active or convalescent COVID-19. CDR3 nucleotides: TGTGCCAGCAGTTATTACACAGGGTCCACCGGGGAGCTGTTTTTT. Its translation is CASSYYTGSTGELFF.